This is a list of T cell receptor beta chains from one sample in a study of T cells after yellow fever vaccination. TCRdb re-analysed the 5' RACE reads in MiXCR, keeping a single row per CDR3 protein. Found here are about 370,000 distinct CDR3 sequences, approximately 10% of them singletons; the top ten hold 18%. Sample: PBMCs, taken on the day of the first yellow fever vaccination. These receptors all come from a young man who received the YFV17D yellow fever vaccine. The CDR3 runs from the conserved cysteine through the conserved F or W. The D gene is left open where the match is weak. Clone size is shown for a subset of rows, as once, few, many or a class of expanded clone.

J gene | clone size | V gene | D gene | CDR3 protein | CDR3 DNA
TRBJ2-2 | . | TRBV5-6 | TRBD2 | CASIRGGLANTGELFF | TGTGCCAGCATCCGGGGGGGCCTCGCGAACACCGGGGAGCTGTTTTTT
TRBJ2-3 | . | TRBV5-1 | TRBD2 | CASSFGLAGDTQYF | TGCGCCAGCAGCTTTGGACTAGCGGGAGATACGCAGTATTTT
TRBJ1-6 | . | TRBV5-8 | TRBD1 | CASSIRQGPSPLHF | TGTGCCAGCAGCATTAGACAGGGCCCTTCACCCCTCCACTTT
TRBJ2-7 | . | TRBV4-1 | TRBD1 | CASSSPGTGGLEQYF | TGCGCCAGCAGCTCGCCTGGGACAGGGGGCCTCGAGCAGTACTTC
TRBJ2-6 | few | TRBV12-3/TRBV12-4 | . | CASSLNRQVEHVLTF | TGTGCCAGCAGTTTAAATAGACAGGTAGAACACGTCCTGACTTTC
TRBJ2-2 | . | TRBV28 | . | CASSSGSYTGELFF | TGTGCCAGCAGTTCAGGGTCGTACACCGGGGAGCTGTTTTTT
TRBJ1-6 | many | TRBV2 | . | CASNPPPSYNSPLHF | TGTGCCAGCAATCCACCTCCCTCCTATAATTCACCCCTCCACTTT
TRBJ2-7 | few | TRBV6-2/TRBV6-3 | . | CASRRDYEQYF | TGTGCCAGCAGGCGCGACTACGAGCAGTACTTC
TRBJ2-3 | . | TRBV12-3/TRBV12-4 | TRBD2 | CASSRIAGGANTQYF | TGTGCCAGCAGTCGGATAGCGGGGGGAGCGAATACGCAGTATTTT
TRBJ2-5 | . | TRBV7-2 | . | CASSLALEETQYF | TGTGCCAGCAGCTTAGCCCTTGAAGAGACCCAGTACTTC
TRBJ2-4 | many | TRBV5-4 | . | CASSLALGDIQYF | TGTGCCAGCAGCTTGGCCCTGGGGGACATTCAGTACTTC
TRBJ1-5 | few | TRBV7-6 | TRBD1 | CASSFVGGQGARLNQPQHF | TGTGCCAGCAGCTTCGTTGGGGGACAGGGGGCGAGGCTGAATCAGCCCCAGCATTTT
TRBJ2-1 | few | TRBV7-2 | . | CASSVLGGYNEQFF | TGTGCCAGCAGTGTGTTAGGGGGCTACAATGAGCAGTTCTTC
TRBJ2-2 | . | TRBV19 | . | CASSILERRSTGELFF | TGTGCCAGTAGTATACTTGAACGGCGAAGTACCGGGGAGCTGTTTTTT
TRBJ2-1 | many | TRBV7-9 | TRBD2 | CASSPGLADSYNEQFF | TGTGCCAGCAGCCCCGGACTAGCGGATTCCTACAATGAGCAGTTCTTC
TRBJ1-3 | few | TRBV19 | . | CASSLRDAGNTIYF | TGTGCCAGTAGTCTCCGGGACGCCGGAAACACCATATATTTT
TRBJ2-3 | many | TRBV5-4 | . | CASTPGPTDTQYF | TGTGCCAGCACCCCGGGGCCCACAGATACGCAGTATTTT
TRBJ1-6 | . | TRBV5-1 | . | CASSLDGQSYNSPLHF | TGCGCCAGCAGCTTGGACGGTCAAAGTTATAATTCACCCCTCCACTTT
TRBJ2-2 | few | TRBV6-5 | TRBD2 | CASSFRGLAGELFF | TGTGCCAGCAGTTTCCGAGGACTAGCCGGGGAGCTGTTTTTT
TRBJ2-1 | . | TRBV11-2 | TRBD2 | CASSLGRGGGAYEQFF | TGTGCCAGCAGCTTAGGTCGTGGCGGGGGGGCCTATGAGCAGTTCTTC
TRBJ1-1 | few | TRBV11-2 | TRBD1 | CASSLGEGGGTEAFF | TGTGCCAGCAGCTTAGGGGAAGGGGGCGGCACTGAAGCTTTCTTT
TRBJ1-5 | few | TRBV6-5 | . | CASSYSMGQRGGSNQPQHF | TGTGCCAGCAGTTACTCGATGGGTCAACGGGGGGGTAGCAATCAGCCCCAGCATTTT
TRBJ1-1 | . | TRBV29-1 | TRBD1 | CSAYRGPSTEAFF | TGCAGCGCCTACAGGGGGCCGAGCACTGAAGCTTTCTTT
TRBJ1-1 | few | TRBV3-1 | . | CASSPSLGSFRNTEAFF | TGTGCCAGCAGCCCGTCCCTGGGCTCCTTCCGGAACACTGAAGCTTTCTTT
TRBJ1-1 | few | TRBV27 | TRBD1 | CASSSRGPNTEAFF | TGTGCCAGCAGTTCCAGGGGGCCTAACACTGAAGCTTTCTTT
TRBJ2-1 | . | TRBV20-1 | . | CSARVTSGYNKQFF | TGCAGTGCTAGAGTAACCAGCGGTTACAATAAGCAGTTCTTC
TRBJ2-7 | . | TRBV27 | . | CASSGRGEQYF | TGTGCCAGCAGTGGACGGGGCGAGCAGTACTTC
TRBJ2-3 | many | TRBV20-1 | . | CSARTLGLEDTQYF | TGCAGTGCTAGAACTCTAGGATTAGAAGATACGCAGTATTTT
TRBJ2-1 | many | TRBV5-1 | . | CASRDTTGYNEQFF | TGCGCCAGCAGAGATACGACAGGATACAATGAGCAGTTCTTC
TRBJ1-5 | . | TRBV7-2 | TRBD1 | CASSTGGSNQPQHF | TGTGCCAGCAGCACAGGGGGCAGCAATCAGCCCCAGCATTTT
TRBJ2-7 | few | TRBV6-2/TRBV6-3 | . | CASRTGTHSYEQYF | TGTGCCAGCAGAACCGGGACTCATTCCTACGAGCAGTACTTC
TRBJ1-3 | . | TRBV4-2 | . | CASSPLPGNTIYF | TGTGCCAGCAGCCCGTTGCCTGGAAACACCATATATTTT
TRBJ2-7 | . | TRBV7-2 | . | CASSKFGQSYEQYF | TGTGCCAGCAGCAAGTTCGGACAGTCCTACGAGCAGTACTTC
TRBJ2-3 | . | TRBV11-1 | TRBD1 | CASSTDRGDNFNTDTQYF | TGTGCCAGCAGCACCGACAGGGGGGACAACTTCAACACAGATACGCAGTATTTT
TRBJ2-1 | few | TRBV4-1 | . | CASSRAFGRDRVNEQFF | TGCGCCAGCAGCCGAGCATTCGGGCGGGACCGGGTGAATGAGCAGTTCTTC
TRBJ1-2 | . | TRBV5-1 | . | CASSLEAGLDYGYTF | TGCGCCAGCAGCTTGGAGGCAGGTCTCGACTATGGCTACACCTTC
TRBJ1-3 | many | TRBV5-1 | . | CASSRDFVGNTIYF | TGCGCCAGCAGCAGGGACTTCGTCGGAAACACCATATATTTT
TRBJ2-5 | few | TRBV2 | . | CASTGRALQETQYF | TGTGCCAGTACGGGTAGGGCCTTACAAGAGACCCAGTACTTC
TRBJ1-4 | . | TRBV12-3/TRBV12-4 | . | CASSRHPNEKLFF | TGTGCCAGCAGTAGACACCCTAATGAAAAACTGTTTTTT
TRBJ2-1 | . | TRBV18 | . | CASSPYREYEQFF | TGTGCCAGCTCCCCCTACAGGGAGTATGAGCAGTTCTTC
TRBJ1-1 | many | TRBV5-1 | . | CASSSWTRGDTEAFF | TGCGCCAGCAGCTCGTGGACCCGAGGGGACACTGAAGCTTTCTTT